Sequencing of this TCR beta chain was carried out in a study of STAT5B mutations in CD4+ large granular lymphocyte leukemia. Study processing details: The detection floor for productive clonotype frequency was 2.59 x 10-5. This table comes from immunoSEQ multiplex PCR, and its TCRdb copy is limited to in-frame clones, with some not included. V and J calls and clone size come straight from that table; D and trimming were deduced from the DNA. The sample lists about 30,000 clones, around 85% occurring once. Germline CDR1 and CDR2: MGHDK and SYGVNS. V shed 3 bases and J 2 bases; nucleotides not matched to a gene: 8. CDR3 length: 17 residues.

The receptor was isolated from a human donor in good health. What was sequenced was CD4+ T cells from blood buffy coats. The rearrangement joins TRBV25-1 to TRBJ2-1; 9 bases line up with TRBD1. The CDR3 bases are TGTGCCAGCAGTGATCCCGGGACAGGGTGGACCTACAATGAGCAGTTCTTC. This encodes CASSDPGTGWTYNEQFF. The full variable domain, with the rest looked up from reference TRBV25-1 and TRBJ2-1, is EADIYQTPRYLVIGTGKKITLECSQTMGHDKMYWYQQDPGMELHLIHYSYGVNSTEKGDLSSESTVSRIRTEHFPLTLESARPSHTSQYLCASSDPGTGWTYNEQFFGPGTRLTVL.